The sequence of this T cell receptor beta chain was determined in a study of blood T cell repertoires in COVID-19 (dated by TCRdb to about 2020). With respect to the entire study: The collaborator samples originated in the United States, Italy and Spain and spanned the acute and convalescent phases of COVID-19. The material from the prospective study consisted of cDNA or gDNA derived from T cells, B-cell-depleted T cells, or PBMCs. Deeply sampled blood TCRbeta repertoires from subjects exposed to, actively infected with, or recovered from COVID-19 were included in the dataset. The repertoires were released in a freely available public database intended as a resource for research on the immune response to SARS-CoV-2. Samples were obtained from the ongoing ImmuneRACE study (first 160 participants) and from 1,200 or so subjects provided by 6 global collaborators. A de-identified subject ID, COVID-19 status, age in years and sex were almost always included in the sample metadata. Where available, HLA class I and class II types were obtained from metadata supplied by the sample provider rather than from assay-based typing.

Results and caveats for the whole study, not just this receptor: How much clinical and demographic metadata was included differed by source and by participant, and the metadata was provided uncurated.

There are 16 amino acids in the CDR3, from cysteine to phenylalanine inclusive. Only the CDR3 DNA stays, 48 bases, in frame from base 1. The germline ends are 21 bases apart after V is trimmed by 6 bases and J by 6 bases. The germline V gene yields SGDLS for CDR1 and YYNGEE for CDR2. TCRbeta CDR3 regions were amplified from genomic DNA using the immunoSEQ Assay, a bias-controlled multiplex PCR. On the authors' methods: Nucleated cell counts per sample were estimated from amplification of reference gene primers within the assay. To quantify the absolute abundance of each unique TCRbeta CDR3 rearrangement, sequence reads were collapsed and filtered. For each sample, productive Simpson clonality was calculated as the square root of Simpson's diversity index across productive rearrangements. The table was pulled from immuneACCESS by TCRdb, which kept in-frame rearrangements only. Such tables lose some clones; where checked, under half of the loss comes from unresolved V genes, and the rest has no known cause. The V and J calls and clone size were taken over from that table, and D and trimming were inferred from the DNA. In this sample the table shows about 200,000 clones, about 88% of which occur a single time. The ten largest clones add up to around 3.1% of the sample.

The collaborating institutions used their own protocols to collect whole blood in K2EDTA tubes. Collaborator samples were shipped for TCRbeta analysis as frozen whole blood, isolated PBMCs, or DNA extracted from either sample type. With regard to this clone: Its antigen remains unidentified. Nothing much larger sits one base from this clone, and base qualities are not available.

The receptor chain draws on TRBV9 and TRBJ2-2, and perhaps TRBD2 as D gene, on 6 matching bases. This TCR derives from a man aged 55-75 years with acute or convalescent COVID-19. Sample: peripheral blood. The CDR3 here reads CASNAQAGGAPGELFF. The DNA sequence reads TGTGCCAGCAACGCTCAAGCGGGCGGTGCCCCCGGGGAGCTGTTTTTT.